This entry describes one T cell receptor (beta chain). Its antigen is unidentified. After less than twelve days in culture, the CD4+ T cells were isolated. Cells had half their medium changed to IL-2 medium on days 3 and 7. Sequencing used immunoSEQ multiplex PCR; TCRdb keeps in-frame clones, though not all of them. The sample holds approximately 47,000 clones, around 76% seen once. The trim removed 4 bases at V and 1 base at J, leaving 5 bases unmatched. CDR1 and CDR2 (germline): SGDLS, YYNGEE. CDR3 length equals 15 residues. This sample was included in a study of vaccination effects on CD4 cells after COVID-19. Study-level background: A couple of convalescent pre-vaccine samples were taken 142 and 148 days post-diagnosis.

This sequence joins TRBV9 and TRBJ2-5, with 9 bases matching TRBD2. The receptor's source is a human donor who had a prior SARS-CoV-2 infection. This sample comprised CD4+ T cells from PBMCs cultured without peptide, obtained before COVID-19 vaccination. The CDR3 region has the DNA TGTGCCAGCAGCCCGGGGACTAGCCTCCAAGAGACCCAGTACTTC. It codes for CASSPGTSLQETQYF.